Below are 26 T cell receptor beta chains sequenced from a single sample in a study of low-dose radiotherapy and immunotherapy resistance in tumors. Gene-specific TRAV and TRBV primers were used for first-strand cDNA, covering alpha and beta chains. The authors amplified TCRs for 20 to 25 PCR cycles with a constant-region primer and a V-primer adapter. TCRdb fed the reads into MiXCR, producing one record per CDR3 protein. The sample carries around 100,000 distinct CDR3 sequences, 20% to 25% recorded once. The time point was: after trial treatment. Regarding treatment: LDRT plus nivolumab, ipilimumab, low-dose cyclophosphamide and aspirin (RACIN trial). Sequencing was performed on PBMCs, taken after low-dose radiotherapy plus immunotherapy. These receptors were taken from a female donor with ovarian cancer.

Note on this clonotype: The likely explanation is a read error, given a far larger clone one base away. The V and J genes are TRBV13 and TRBJ2-5, with TRBD1 matching over 8 bases. V shed 5 bases, J shed 11 bases, and the junction held 16 bases outside the gene matches. The length of the CDR3 is 15 residues. CDR1 is PRHDT and CDR2 is FYEKMQ in the germline V gene (reference sequence). CDR3: CASSPRDRPYNEQYF. CDR3 nucleotide sequence: TGTGCCAGCAGCCCACGGGACAGGCCCTACAATGAGCAGTACTTC.

This clonotype appeared many times. The chain couples TRBV7-2 to TRBJ2-1, with 14 nucleotides matching TRBD2. J lost 6 bases, V lost 5 bases, and 3 bases had no gene match. Germline V lookup: CDR1 SGHTA, CDR2 FQGNSA. This CDR3 has 15 amino acids. This CDR3 is CASSPGTSGGNEQFF. CDR3 nucleotide sequence: TGTGCCAGCAGCCCCGGGACTAGCGGGGGCAATGAGCAGTTCTTC.

This clonotype was recorded many times. This chain connects TRBV30 to TRBJ2-2; D perhaps matches TRBD1 (6 bases). This CDR3 is 15 amino acids long. Germline CDR1 and CDR2: GTSNPN and SVGIG (reference sequence). V lost 0 bases and J 5 bases, leaving 13 bases between the germline ends. Here the CDR3 reads CAWSVLAQGTGELFF. The CDR3 DNA reads TGTGCCTGGAGTGTACTGGCCCAGGGGACCGGGGAGCTGTTTTTT.

The V call is TRBV20-1, the J call TRBJ1-2, with D possibly matching TRBD1 (5 bases). Germline lookup yields CDR1 DFQATT and CDR2 SNEGSKA (reference sequence). The CDR3 totals 13 residues. V lost 6 bases and J 5 bases, leaving 16 bases between the germline ends. The CDR3 nucleotides are TGCAGTGCCAGGGAGACAGTGGGGTATGGCTACACCTTC. It is translated as CSARETVGYGYTF.

The CDR3 here is CASDSGDSGNTIYF. CDR3 bases: TGTGCCAGCGATTCGGGGGACTCTGGAAACACCATATATTTT. The J gene is TRBJ1-3, the V gene TRBV5-3; the D gene is possibly TRBD1 (5 bases). TRBV5-3 is identified as an open reading frame with a role that is uncertain. Trimming left V 8 bases short and J 0 bases short, with 12 bases between. CDR3 length equals 14 residues.

Turning to this clonotype: One base away lies a much larger clone, so this may be a sequencing read error. This rearrangement joins TRBV20-1 to TRBJ1-5, with 10 bases matching TRBD1. The V gene's germline CDR1 is DFQATT and CDR2 SNEGSKA (reference sequence). The trim removed 5 bases at V and 3 bases at J, leaving 10 bases unmatched. This CDR3 spans 16 amino acids. The CDR3 is CSAWDRGWVVNQPQHF. CDR3 sequence (DNA): TGCAGTGCTTGGGACAGGGGATGGGTAGTCAATCAGCCCCAGCATTTT.

This clonotype was recorded at least ten times. V and J are TRBV5-4 and TRBJ2-1, with 8 bases matching TRBD2. The V segment lost 0 bases and the J segment 7 bases; nucleotides outside the gene matches: 3. The CDR3 consists of 14 residues. The germline CDR1 and CDR2 sequences are SGHNT and YYREEE (reference sequence). The CDR3 sequence: CASSLDGGGNEQFF. Here the CDR3 DNA reads TGTGCCAGCAGCTTGGACGGCGGGGGGAATGAGCAGTTCTTC.

This clonotype appeared many times. The chain is built from TRBV20-1 and TRBJ2-1; D is unclear. Germline-derived CDR1 and CDR2 are DFQATT and SNEGSKA (reference sequence). CDR3 size: 11 residues. The V end lost 3 bases, the J end lost 2 bases, and 2 bases lay between the germline ends. CDR3 nucleotide sequence: TGCAGTGCTAGCCCCTACAATGAGCAGTTCTTC. Its translation: CSASPYNEQFF.

This clonotype came up many times. This rearrangement joins TRBV20-1 to TRBJ1-3; possibly TRBD1 for D (5 bases). CDR3 length equals 14 residues. Germline CDR1 reads DFQATT; CDR2 reads SNEGSKA (reference sequence). Trimming pared 3 bases from V and 1 base from J, leaving 10 bases between. The DNA of the CDR3 is TGCAGTGCTAGCTTGGGGGTTTCTGGAAACACCATATATTTT. Its protein is CSASLGVSGNTIYF.

This clonotype was seen ten or more times. The chain has TRBV12-3 or TRBV12-4 and TRBJ1-4, with 10 nucleotides matching TRBD1. Trimming took 6 bases from V and 6 from J; bases not matched to a gene: 7. This CDR3 comprises 15 residues. CDR3 DNA sequence: TGTGCCAGCAGCCCTTCGGGACAGGGGTATGAAAAACTGTTTTTT. Protein product: CASSPSGQGYEKLFF.

This clonotype was seen at least ten times. The chain has TRBV3-1 and TRBJ2-4; a possible D gene is TRBD2 (5 bases). Looked up from germline, CDR1 is LGHDT and CDR2 is YNNKEL (reference sequence). Trimming cost V 4 bases and J 9 bases, with 16 bases left between them. There are 14 residues in the CDR3. The CDR3 nucleotides read TGTGCCAGCAGCCTCGAGCGGAGGAGAAGCATTCAGTACTTC. This translates into CASSLERRRSIQYF.

This clonotype showed up many times. This chain connects TRBV6-2 or TRBV6-3 to TRBJ2-7; D is perhaps TRBD1 or TRBD2 (7 bases each). The CDR3 contains 15 residues. Trimming took off 7 bases at V and 3 bases at J, with 19 bases between the two ends. Germline V gene lookup returns CDR1 MNHEY and CDR2 SVGEGT. The CDR3 spells CASKTGGQPNYEQYF. In DNA form, the CDR3 reads TGTGCCAGCAAAACGGGGGGACAGCCGAACTACGAGCAGTACTTC.

This clonotype occurred many times. The chain uses TRBV14 and TRBJ1-1; the D is unclear. This CDR3 has 14 residues. V dropped 1 base and J dropped 1 base, with 7 bases sitting between them. CDR1 and CDR2 (germline): SGHDN, FVKESK. The CDR3 protein is CASSQVYGNTEAFF. The DNA of the CDR3 is TGTGCCAGCAGCCAAGTATATGGGAACACTGAAGCTTTCTTT.

The V call is TRBV5-3, the J call TRBJ1-1; 10 bases fit TRBD1. TRBV5-3 counts as an open reading frame of uncertain function. The CDR3 consists of 14 residues. Trimming cost V 8 bases and J 0 bases; bases outside gene matches: 4. In DNA, the CDR3 is TGTGCCAGCGGGACAGGGGCAGTGAACACTGAAGCTTTCTTT. As protein: CASGTGAVNTEAFF.

In this sample, this clonotype turned up many times. The chain joins TRBV2 to TRBJ2-2; 7 bases align to TRBD2. V was clipped by 6 bases and J by 4 bases; unmatched bases: 5. CDR1 SNHLY and CDR2 FYNNEI come from the germline V gene. The CDR3 runs to 14 residues. The DNA of the CDR3 is TGTGCCAGCAGCCCCCTAGCGGCCACCGGGGAGCTGTTTTTT. Its translation: CASSPLAATGELFF.

This clonotype has at least ten counts. The chain links TRBV6-2 or TRBV6-3 to TRBJ2-2, with unresolved D. The V gene's germline CDR1 is MNHEY and CDR2 SVGEGT. There are 16 residues in the CDR3. The germline V and J ends were trimmed by 0 bases and 6 bases, with 14 bases remaining between them. The CDR3 nucleotides are TGTGCCAGCAGTTACTCCGATGCACGCGTAGCCGGGGAGCTGTTTTTT. Translating gives CASSYSDARVAGELFF.

This clonotype has just a few counts. The rearrangement links TRBV5-1 to TRBJ2-1; 13 nucleotides agree with TRBD2. Germline-derived CDR1 and CDR2 are SGHRS and YFSETQ. CDR3 length: 15 residues. V dropped 4 bases and J dropped 8; count of bases not matched to a gene: 6. The CDR3: CASSGGLAGYDEQFF. In DNA, the CDR3 is TGCGCCAGCAGCGGGGGACTAGCGGGATACGATGAGCAGTTCTTC.

V and J are TRBV20-1 and TRBJ1-2; D remains ambiguous. The germline V and J ends were trimmed by 0 bases and 4 bases, with 15 bases remaining between them. Germline V gene sequence: CDR1 DFQATT, CDR2 SNEGSKA (reference sequence). The CDR3 has 15 amino acids. CDR3 coding DNA: TGCAGTGCTAGAGAAGGTTTGGGATGGGGCTATGGCTACACCTTC. Amino acids: CSAREGLGWGYGYTF.

This clonotype was detected ten times or more. The rearrangement uses TRBV5-6 and TRBJ2-3; TRBD1 matches at 8 bases. Germline V gene data show CDR1 as SGHDT and CDR2 as YYEEEE. This CDR3 has 13 amino acids. V shed 10 bases, J shed 3 bases, and the junction held 7 bases outside the gene matches. The CDR3 DNA reads as TGTGCCGGTTCAAGACAGGGGACAGATACGCAGTATTTT. This sequence encodes CAGSRQGTDTQYF.

This clonotype was seen ten or more times. The rearrangement uses TRBV5-1 and TRBJ2-2; either TRBD1 or TRBD2 may supply D (5 bases each). This CDR3 comprises 16 residues. Trimming left V 4 bases short and J 7 bases short, with 20 bases between. The germline V gene encodes CDR1 SGHRS and CDR2 YFSETQ. The chain's CDR3 is CASSLQGRRYNGELFF. The CDR3 bases are TGCGCCAGCAGCCTGCAGGGACGTCGTTATAACGGGGAGCTGTTTTTT.

There are many counts of this clonotype. This rearrangement joins TRBV14 to TRBJ2-1; D might be TRBD2 (6 bases). Per germline, CDR1 SGHDN and CDR2 FVKESK. V was cut by 6 bases and J by 9 bases, with 15 bases left in between. The CDR3 consists of 13 residues. The CDR3 bases are TGTGCCAGCAGTCCTAGGGCCGGGGGTGAGCAGTTCTTC. Translating it yields CASSPRAGGEQFF.

This clonotype came up many times. The genes are TRBV12-3 or TRBV12-4 and TRBJ2-3; tentative D call: TRBD1 (6 bases). Deletions cut 2 bases from V and 0 bases from J, with 18 bases between. The CDR3 is 18 residues long. The CDR3 DNA is TGTGCCAGCAGTTTACACCAGGGGCTTTCCTCTAGCACAGATACGCAGTATTTT. Translation: CASSLHQGLSSSTDTQYF.

The table lists this clonotype with many counts. The V gene is TRBV20-1, the J gene TRBJ2-3; TRBD2 matches 9 bases. Unmatched junction bases numbered 10, after V lost 3 bases and J lost 3 bases. In germline, CDR1 is DFQATT, CDR2 SNEGSKA (reference sequence). CDR3 size: 16 residues. The CDR3 DNA follows: TGCAGTGCTAGCACACGCGGGAGGGTCGAGACAGATACGCAGTATTTT. It specifies CSASTRGRVETDTQYF.

The table lists this clonotype with a few counts. A single base separates this from a much larger clone, so it may be a read error. The chain combines TRBV2 with TRBJ2-1, with D possibly being TRBD2 (7 bases). The CDR3 sequence is 15 residues long. Germline-derived CDR1 and CDR2 are SNHLY and FYNNEI. CDR3: CVSKGGIRSYNEQFF. The CDR3 DNA sequence: TGTGTCAGCAAGGGGGGGATACGCTCCTACAATGAGCAGTTCTTC.

This clonotype was counted once. Being one base from a much bigger clone, this may be a read error. The chain recombines TRBV6-6 with TRBJ2-1; a weak D match, TRBD2 (6 bases). CDR1 MNHNY and CDR2 SVGAGI come from the germline V gene (reference sequence). The CDR3 extends over 15 amino acids. The V end lost 7 bases, the J end lost 5 bases, and 18 bases lay between the germline ends. This CDR3 is CASISSEEYDNEQFF. As DNA, the CDR3 is TGTGCCAGCATCTCTAGCGAGGAATACGACAATGAGCAGTTCTTC.

Many counts were recorded for this clonotype. The rearrangement joins TRBV27 to TRBJ1-1, with D maybe TRBD1 (6 bases). Germline CDR1 MNHEY, CDR2 SMNVEV (reference sequence). Trimming removed 5 bases from V and 2 bases from J, with 15 bases in between. The CDR3 is 15 residues long. The CDR3 coding sequence is TGTGCCAGCAGTCCCAGGGGTTCAAGTAACACTGAAGCTTTCTTT. Protein: CASSPRGSSNTEAFF.